A selection of T cell receptor beta chains follows, all from one sample in a study of blood T cell repertoires in COVID-19. The assay was immunoSEQ multiplex PCR, and TCRdb's table has in-frame clones only and misses some. This table has over 300,000 clones, roughly nine tenths appearing once. Sequenced: peripheral blood. The source of these receptors is a man between 40 and 49 years old with acute or convalescent COVID-19. Both conserved end residues are part of each CDR3.

j_gene	v_gene	CDR3aa
TRBJ1-5	TRBV27	CASSLKSTGGNQPQHF
TRBJ1-6	TRBV2	CASIPPGNSPLHF
TRBJ2-3	TRBV18	CASSRSGTGDTDTQYF
TRBJ2-1	TRBV5-1	CASSNGGHVSYNEQFF
TRBJ1-3	TRBV9	CASSGGAGNTIYF
TRBJ1-4	TRBV5-5	CASSLEGAPNEKLFF
TRBJ2-2	TRBV6-5	CASSYWGGAGELFF
TRBJ2-3	TRBV6-5	CASSYSVGRDTDTQYF
TRBJ2-3	TRBV28	CASSLVGAGYTDTQYF
TRBJ2-1	TRBV19	CASSASSGHGNEQFF
TRBJ1-2	TRBV5-4	CASSIGTVNYGYTF
TRBJ1-1	TRBV16	CASSQSATEAFF
TRBJ2-1	TRBV19	CASSIQDRGGNEQFF
TRBJ2-5	TRBV11-1	CASSLSSGDVETQYF
TRBJ1-5	TRBV19	CASSPYRGINQPQHF
TRBJ1-4	TRBV7-9	CASSLDYENEKLFF
TRBJ2-2	TRBV2	CASSESSGVGTGELFF
TRBJ2-5	TRBV5-1	CASSPGQGEETQYF
TRBJ2-1	TRBV27	CASSPAGGRGAYNEQFF
TRBJ2-7	TRBV7-8	CASSLAGGYLPYEQYF
TRBJ2-7	TRBV4-1	CASSQDSVGTGVPYEQYF
TRBJ2-1	TRBV2	CASSGTWDTMSSYNEQFF
TRBJ2-1	TRBV2	CATRGASGGYEQFF
TRBJ2-3	TRBV3-1/TRBV3-2	CASSPYVEWTDTQYF
TRBJ1-1	TRBV20-1	CSASGDTGLAEAFF
TRBJ2-3	TRBV19	CASGPAGPSTDTQYF
TRBJ2-1	TRBV5-5	CASSRSGTSGVHEQFF
TRBJ2-1	TRBV6-6	CASSSGLADYNEQFF
TRBJ1-1	TRBV28	CASSPPGLTEAFF
TRBJ1-2	TRBV19	CASSILLGEYYGYTF
TRBJ2-5	TRBV18	CASSLDSPGETQYF
TRBJ1-4	TRBV19	CASSMSGVPGEKLFF
TRBJ2-2	TRBV3-1/TRBV3-2	CASSGRTSGGTNTGELFF
TRBJ2-3	TRBV3-1/TRBV3-2	CASSQTPGGITDTQYF
TRBJ1-5	TRBV10-3	CAISATGLNQPQHF